This record looks at one TCR beta chain sequence and its context. The entry originates in a study of CD8+ T cells in alopecia areata. Germline CDR1 MNHEY, CDR2 SMNVEV (reference sequence). V shed 1 base, J shed 0 bases, and the junction held 7 bases outside the gene matches. The CDR3 sequence is 18 residues long. RNA was extracted and reverse transcribed into cDNA as the sequencing template. Sequencing used immunoSEQ multiplex PCR; TCRdb keeps in-frame clones, though not all of them. This sample yields 35,000 to 45,000 clones, of which just under 95% are seen a single time; about 20% belongs to the top ten. Treatment meaning: oral pan-JAK inhibitor, 5-10 mg twice daily.

Sequences were derived from CD8+ T cells sorted from blood, sampled at week 24, from a patient treated with tofacitinib. The V and J genes are TRBV27 and TRBJ2-3; 10 bases fit TRBD1. The TCR sequence derives from a human donor with alopecia areata. The CDR3 protein is CASSLLGQGVPSTDTQYF. The CDR3 nucleotides are TGTGCCAGCAGTTTATTAGGACAGGGGGTCCCTAGCACAGATACGCAGTATTTT.